This TCR beta chain stems from a study of blood T cell repertoires in COVID-19. In the study overall: Material from acute and convalescent COVID-19 was sourced from the United States, Italy and Spain. Nucleic acid was either cDNA or gDNA, and it came from T cells, B-cell-depleted T cells, or PBMCs.

The V gene lost 5 bases and the J gene lost 6 bases, with 11 bases spanning the gap. From germline, CDR1 is SGHAT and CDR2 FQNNGV. The CDR3 has 12 amino acids. Study processing details: Estimates of nucleated cell counts were drawn from the amplification of reference gene primers. TCRdb's table, derived via immunoSEQ multiplex PCR, lists solely in-frame clones and lacks some. V, J and clone size were drawn from that table, and D and trimming were deduced from the DNA. The table lists 210,000 or so clones, roughly nine tenths of them singletons. The sequence came from a woman younger than 35 who had recovered from COVID-19. The sample was peripheral blood. The rearrangement uses TRBV11-2 and TRBJ2-7; D not certain. CDR3 DNA: TGTGCCAGCAGCCTGGATAGGAGCGAGCAGTACTTC. Translation: CASSLDRSEQYF.